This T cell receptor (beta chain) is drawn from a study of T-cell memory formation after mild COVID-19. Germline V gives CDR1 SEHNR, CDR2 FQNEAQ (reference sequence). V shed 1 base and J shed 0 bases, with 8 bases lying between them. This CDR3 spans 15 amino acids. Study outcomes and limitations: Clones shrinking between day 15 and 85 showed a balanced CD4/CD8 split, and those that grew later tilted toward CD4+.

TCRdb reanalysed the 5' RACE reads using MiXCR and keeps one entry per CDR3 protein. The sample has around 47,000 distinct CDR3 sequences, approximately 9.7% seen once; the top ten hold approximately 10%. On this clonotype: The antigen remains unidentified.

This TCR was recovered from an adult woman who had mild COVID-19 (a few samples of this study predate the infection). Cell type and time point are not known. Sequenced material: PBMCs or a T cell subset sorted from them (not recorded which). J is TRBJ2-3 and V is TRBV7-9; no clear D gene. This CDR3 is CASSLDRASTDTQYF. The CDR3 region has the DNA TGTGCCAGCAGCTTAGATCGTGCTAGCACAGATACGCAGTATTTT.